The 7 T cell receptor beta chains below all came from one sample that was sequenced in a study of radiation and T cells in renal cell carcinoma. Method: immunoSEQ multiplex PCR; TCRdb's copy keeps in-frame clones and lacks some. The repertoire holds 70,000 or so clones, with 82% as singletons. Time point indicated: blood 2 weeks post-SBRT. Regarding treatment: 15 Gy SBRT to primary tumor, nephrectomy 4 weeks later. The source was blood, collected from a patient whose treatment included radiotherapy and nephrectomy. The receptor set was obtained from a man aged 55 to 69 with renal cell carcinoma.

The chain combines TRBV19 with TRBJ2-5, with D possibly TRBD2 on 6 matching bases. Trimming removed 7 bases from V and 4 bases from J, with 13 bases in between. Germline lookup yields CDR1 LNHDA and CDR2 SQIVND (reference sequence). The CDR3 has 13 amino acids. CDR3 region: CASTLGGGETQYF. The CDR3 nucleotides read TGTGCCAGTACTCTCGGGGGTGGAGAGACCCAGTACTTC.

The J gene is TRBJ2-4, the V gene TRBV4-2, with D possibly matching TRBD2 (5 bases). V was pared by 1 base and J by 8 bases, with 9 bases between. Germline V gene lookup returns CDR1 LGHNA and CDR2 YNFKEQ. The CDR3 spans 13 residues. The CDR3 reads CASSQGGYDIQYF. The CDR3 DNA reads as TGTGCCAGCAGCCAAGGAGGGTACGACATTCAGTACTTC.

With respect to this clone: In the same sample, other DNA sequences code for this CDR3. The chain carries TRBV7-9 and TRBJ1-2, with 7 bases identical to TRBD1. The germline V gene has CDR1 SEHNR and CDR2 FQNEAQ (reference sequence). Trimming took 5 bases from V and 2 from J; bases not matched to a gene: 2. CDR3 length equals 13 residues. CDR3 nucleotides: TGTGCCAGCAGCCGGGGACAGAACTATGGCTACACCTTC. Its translation: CASSRGQNYGYTF.

As concerns this clone: Distinct nucleotide sequences in the sample also encode this CDR3. The chain has TRBV5-4 and TRBJ1-2; a possible D gene is TRBD1 (5 bases). Germline CDR1 is SGHNT and CDR2 is YYREEE (reference sequence). V was cut by 0 bases and J by 5 bases, with 11 bases left in between. This CDR3 spans 14 amino acids. CDR3 amino acids: CASSLGRGGYGYTF. The CDR3 DNA is TGTGCCAGCAGCTTGGGGAGGGGAGGATATGGCTACACCTTC.

V usage is TRBV9 and J usage is TRBJ2-2; 8 positions agree with TRBD2. Germline CDR1 and CDR2: SGDLS and YYNGEE. V lost 3 bases to trimming and J lost 9 bases; unmatched junction nucleotides: 7. CDR3 size: 14 residues. CDR3 DNA sequence: TGTGCCAGCAGCGGCCCAGCGGGAGAAAGGGAGCTGTTTTTT. Translation gives CASSGPAGERELFF.

The chain combines TRBV20-1 with TRBJ2-7; possibly TRBD2 for D (6 bases). CDR3 length equals 11 residues. Trimming cost V 3 bases and J 4 bases, with 7 bases left between them. Per germline, CDR1 DFQATT and CDR2 SNEGSKA (reference sequence). The CDR3 is CSASGRYEQYF. CDR3 in DNA: TGCAGTGCTAGCGGGAGATACGAGCAGTACTTC.

This clone was seen a few times. The rearrangement joins TRBV6-5 to TRBJ2-2, with 12 nucleotides matching TRBD1. The junction had 8 bases not matched to a gene; V was cut back by 7 bases and J by 8 bases. The CDR3 loop spans 15 amino acids. Germline V lookup: CDR1 MNHEY, CDR2 SVGAGI. CDR3 nucleotides: TGTGCCAGCAACCGGGACAGGGGGCGGGGAGGGGAGCTGTTTTTT. Translating it yields CASNRDRGRGGELFF.